These 18 T cell receptor beta chains came from one sample sequenced in a study of blood T cell repertoires in COVID-19. The method was immunoSEQ multiplex PCR; TCRdb's version includes in-frame clones alone and lacks a portion of them. The table has around 70,000 clones, 80% to 90% seen once. Sequenced: peripheral blood. The receptors here all came from an elderly woman with active or convalescent COVID-19.

The rearrangement links TRBV27 to TRBJ2-3; 10 bases align to TRBD2. Germline assignment: CDR1 MNHEY and CDR2 SMNVEV (reference sequence). J lost 4 bases, V lost 5 bases, and 9 bases had no gene match. This CDR3 region has 16 residues. CDR3 sequence reads: CASSRASGGWADTQYF. The CDR3 DNA reads TGTGCCAGCAGTCGGGCTAGCGGGGGTTGGGCAGATACGCAGTATTTT.

The chain combines TRBV6-4 with TRBJ1-3; 7 bases map to TRBD1. The J segment lost 4 bases and the V segment lost 3 bases, leaving 15 bases of the junction unmatched. Germline V gene lookup returns CDR1 MRHNA and CDR2 SNTAGT. The CDR3 spans 18 residues. CDR3 residues: CASSDVGTELFFGNTIYF. Here the CDR3 DNA reads TGTGCCAGCAGTGATGTGGGGACAGAGTTGTTCTTCGGAAACACCATATATTTT.

This sequence joins TRBV28 and TRBJ1-1, with D possibly matching TRBD1 (5 bases). Germline V gene lookup returns CDR1 MDHEN and CDR2 SYDVKM. The CDR3 is made up of 15 amino acids. V was cut by 5 bases and J by 4 bases, with 17 bases left in between. CDR3 bases: TGTGCCAGCAGTGGGTGGGGCGAGGTGAGCACTGAAGCTTTCTTT. Its translation is CASSGWGEVSTEAFF.

This rearrangement joins TRBV27 to TRBJ1-5; no clear D. The CDR3 totals 15 residues. Germline-derived CDR1 and CDR2 are MNHEY and SMNVEV (reference sequence). V was clipped by 0 bases and J by 1 base, with 7 bases between them. The CDR3 nucleotides are TGTGCCAGCAGTTTATCAGGAGGGAGCAATCAGCCCCAGCATTTT. Residues: CASSLSGGSNQPQHF.

The genes are TRBV5-8 and TRBJ1-2; possibly TRBD1 for D (5 bases). The CDR3 totals 13 residues. The germline V gene has CDR1 SGHTS and CDR2 YDEGEE. V was clipped by 0 bases and J by 6 bases, with 9 bases between them. CDR3 sequence: CASSLEQANGYTF. The CDR3 DNA reads as TGTGCCAGCAGCTTGGAACAGGCGAATGGCTACACCTTC.

This rearrangement joins TRBV5-1 to TRBJ2-2, with D hard to call. There are 15 residues in the CDR3. Germline loops: CDR1 SGHRS, CDR2 YFSETQ. Trimming removed 0 bases at V and 4 bases at J, with 10 bases between. CDR3: CASSLVPGSTGELFF. In DNA form, the CDR3 reads TGCGCCAGCAGCTTGGTTCCCGGTAGCACCGGGGAGCTGTTTTTT.

The chain employs TRBV19 and TRBJ2-7; D perhaps matches TRBD2 (6 bases). Germline V lookup: CDR1 LNHDA, CDR2 SQIVND (reference sequence). The CDR3 totals 16 residues. V lost 10 bases, J lost 4 bases, and 26 bases lay in between. The CDR3 loop reads CATQDPNGGAGYEQYF. CDR3 DNA sequence: TGTGCCACCCAGGACCCCAACGGAGGGGCAGGGTACGAGCAGTACTTC. Full variable domain (outside the CDR3, taken from reference TRBV19 and TRBJ2-7): DGGITQSPKYLFRKEGQNVTLSCEQNLNHDAMYWYRQDPGQGLRLIYYSQIVNDFQKGDIAEGYSVSREKKESFPLTVTSAQKNPTAFYLCATQDPNGGAGYEQYFGPGTRLTVT.

This sequence joins TRBV9 and TRBJ1-2; D is perhaps TRBD1 (6 bases). CDR1 and CDR2 (germline): SGDLS, YYNGEE. The germline V and J ends were trimmed by 0 bases and 5 bases, with 14 bases remaining between them. This CDR3 is 15 amino acids long. The CDR3: CASSVEGDGSYGYTF. CDR3 in DNA: TGTGCCAGCAGCGTAGAGGGGGACGGATCATATGGCTACACCTTC.

This clone was picked up one time. This chain uses TRBV30 with TRBJ2-1; TRBD2 matches 8 bases. The ends lost 3 bases at V and 10 bases at J; junction bases unmatched: 11. CDR1 is GTSNPN, CDR2 SVGIG, per germline (reference sequence). This CDR3 region has 14 residues. The CDR3 region is CAWRRPGGPGEQFF. The CDR3 DNA sequence: TGTGCCTGGAGGCGCCCGGGGGGGCCGGGAGAGCAGTTCTTC.

This rearrangement joins TRBV28 to TRBJ1-3; 7 bases match TRBD1. The J segment lost 0 bases and the V segment lost 5 bases, leaving 10 bases of the junction unmatched. The CDR3 is made up of 17 amino acids. Germline CDR1 and CDR2: MDHEN and SYDVKM. CDR3 region: CASSVAGQLYSGNTIYF. CDR3 DNA: TGTGCCAGCAGTGTGGCGGGACAGCTTTACTCTGGAAACACCATATATTTT.

The chain links TRBV7-2 to TRBJ2-7; 9 positions agree with TRBD2. This CDR3 contains 16 residues. Germline loops: CDR1 SGHTA, CDR2 FQGNSA. After removal of 0 bases from V and 2 bases from J, the junction contained 5 bases not matched to a gene. The CDR3: CASSLASGGSTYEQYF. The CDR3 DNA sequence: TGTGCCAGCAGCTTAGCGAGCGGGGGGAGCACCTACGAGCAGTACTTC.

The chain recombines TRBV24-1 with TRBJ2-5; TRBD1 aligns across 9 bases. V lost 5 bases, J lost 3 bases, and 9 bases stayed unmatched. Germline CDR1 is KGHDR and CDR2 is SFDVKD. The CDR3 contains 16 residues. The CDR3 protein is CATSVAGQGNKETQYF. The CDR3 coding sequence is TGTGCCACCAGTGTGGCGGGACAGGGAAACAAAGAGACCCAGTACTTC.

The chain carries TRBV13 and TRBJ1-4; 9 bases agree with TRBD1. This CDR3 comprises 15 residues. J was trimmed by 3 bases and V by 5 bases; bases with no gene match: 4. CDR1 is PRHDT, CDR2 FYEKMQ, per germline (reference sequence). This CDR3 is CASSRRDRANEKLFF. The CDR3 DNA is TGTGCCAGCAGCCGCCGGGACAGGGCTAATGAAAAACTGTTTTTT.

The V and J genes are TRBV18 and TRBJ1-5, with D possibly being TRBD1 (6 bases). V was trimmed by 4 bases and J by 2 bases, leaving 6 bases between them. The CDR3 runs 13 residues. Germline values: CDR1 KGHSH, CDR2 LQKENI. This chain's CDR3 is CASSRQGNQPQHF. The DNA of the CDR3 is TGTGCCAGCTCACGACAGGGCAATCAGCCCCAGCATTTT.

This clone appeared a single time. J is TRBJ2-1 and V is TRBV6-5, with D perhaps matching TRBD2 (7 bases). Trimming cost V 8 bases and J 3 bases, with 17 bases left between them. The CDR3 loop spans 15 amino acids. The germline V gene encodes CDR1 MNHEY and CDR2 SVGAGI. Here the CDR3 DNA reads TGTGCCAGCGGGGGTCGGGGGGCCGACTACAATGAGCAGTTCTTC. This encodes CASGGRGADYNEQFF.

This rearrangement joins TRBV19 to TRBJ2-1; tentatively, D is TRBD2 (6 bases). The V gene's germline CDR1 is LNHDA and CDR2 SQIVND (reference sequence). The germline V and J ends were trimmed by 0 bases and 2 bases, with 8 bases remaining between them. There are 15 residues in the CDR3. CDR3 bases: TGTGCCAGTAGTATAGAGCGGGGCCCCTACAATGAGCAGTTCTTC. It encodes CASSIERGPYNEQFF.

This clone was observed a handful of times. J is TRBJ2-7 and V is TRBV5-1, with 7 bases lining up with TRBD1. The V gene's germline CDR1 is SGHRS and CDR2 YFSETQ. Losses at the gene ends were 5 bases for V and 2 bases for J; bases not matched to a gene: 4. The CDR3 extends over 13 amino acids. The CDR3 nucleotides are TGCGCCAGCAGAGAGGGGGCGACCTACGAGCAGTACTTC. This sequence encodes CASREGATYEQYF.

The chain employs TRBV9 and TRBJ2-7, with 9 bases aligning to TRBD1. Germline values: CDR1 SGDLS, CDR2 YYNGEE. J was trimmed by 3 bases and V by 3 bases; bases with no gene match: 4. The CDR3 spans 14 residues. In DNA form, the CDR3 reads TGTGCCAGCAGCGAAGGACAGGGGAGCTACGAGCAGTACTTC. This translates into CASSEGQGSYEQYF.